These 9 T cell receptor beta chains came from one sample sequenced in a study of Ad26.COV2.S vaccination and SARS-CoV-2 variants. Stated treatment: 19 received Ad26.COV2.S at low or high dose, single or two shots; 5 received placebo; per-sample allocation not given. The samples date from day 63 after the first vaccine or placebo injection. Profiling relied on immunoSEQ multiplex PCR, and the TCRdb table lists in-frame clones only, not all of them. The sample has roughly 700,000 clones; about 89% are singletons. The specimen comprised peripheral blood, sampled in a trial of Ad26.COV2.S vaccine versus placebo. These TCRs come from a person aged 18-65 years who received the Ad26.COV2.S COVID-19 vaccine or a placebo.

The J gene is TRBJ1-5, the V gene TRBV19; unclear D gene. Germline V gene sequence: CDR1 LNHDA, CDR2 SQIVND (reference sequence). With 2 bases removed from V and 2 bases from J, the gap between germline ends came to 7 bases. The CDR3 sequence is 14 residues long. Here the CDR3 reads CASSINFGNQPQHF. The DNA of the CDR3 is TGTGCCAGTAGTATAAATTTTGGCAATCAGCCCCAGCATTTT. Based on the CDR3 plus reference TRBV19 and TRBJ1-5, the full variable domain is DGGITQSPKYLFRKEGQNVTLSCEQNLNHDAMYWYRQDPGQGLRLIYYSQIVNDFQKGDIAEGYSVSREKKESFPLTVTSAQKNPTAFYLCASSINFGNQPQHFGDGTRLSIL.

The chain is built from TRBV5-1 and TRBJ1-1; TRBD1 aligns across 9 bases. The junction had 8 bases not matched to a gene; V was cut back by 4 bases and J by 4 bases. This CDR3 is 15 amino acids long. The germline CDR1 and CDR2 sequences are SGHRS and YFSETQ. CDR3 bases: TGCGCCAGCAGCCCGTCGGGGACAGGGAGCACTGAAGCTTTCTTT. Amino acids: CASSPSGTGSTEAFF.

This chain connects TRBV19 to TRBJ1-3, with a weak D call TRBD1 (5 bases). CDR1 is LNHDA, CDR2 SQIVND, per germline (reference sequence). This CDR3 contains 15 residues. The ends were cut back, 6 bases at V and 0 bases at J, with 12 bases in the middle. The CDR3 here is CASRVGGNSGNTIYF. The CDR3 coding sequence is TGTGCCAGTAGAGTCGGGGGGAACTCTGGAAACACCATATATTTT.

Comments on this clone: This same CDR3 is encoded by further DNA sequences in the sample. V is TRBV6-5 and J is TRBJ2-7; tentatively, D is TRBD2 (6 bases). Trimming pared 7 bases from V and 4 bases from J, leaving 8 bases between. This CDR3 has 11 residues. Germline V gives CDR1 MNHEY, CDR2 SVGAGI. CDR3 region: CASTEGYEQYF. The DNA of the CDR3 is TGTGCCAGCACGGAGGGATACGAGCAGTACTTC.

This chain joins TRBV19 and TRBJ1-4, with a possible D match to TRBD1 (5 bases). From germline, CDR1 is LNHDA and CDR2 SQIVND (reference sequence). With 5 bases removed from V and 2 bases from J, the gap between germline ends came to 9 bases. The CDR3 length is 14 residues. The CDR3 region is CASSPRDTNEKLFF. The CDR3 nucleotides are TGTGCCAGTAGTCCCCGGGACACTAATGAAAAACTGTTTTTT. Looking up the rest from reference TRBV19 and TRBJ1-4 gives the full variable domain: DGGITQSPKYLFRKEGQNVTLSCEQNLNHDAMYWYRQDPGQGLRLIYYSQIVNDFQKGDIAEGYSVSREKKESFPLTVTSAQKNPTAFYLCASSPRDTNEKLFFGSGTQLSVL.

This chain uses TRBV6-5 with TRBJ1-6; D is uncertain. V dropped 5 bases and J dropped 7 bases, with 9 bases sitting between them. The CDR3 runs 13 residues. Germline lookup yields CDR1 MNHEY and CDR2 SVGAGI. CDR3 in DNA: TGTGCCAGCAGTACCCGGGAAAATTCACCCCTCCACTTT. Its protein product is CASSTRENSPLHF.

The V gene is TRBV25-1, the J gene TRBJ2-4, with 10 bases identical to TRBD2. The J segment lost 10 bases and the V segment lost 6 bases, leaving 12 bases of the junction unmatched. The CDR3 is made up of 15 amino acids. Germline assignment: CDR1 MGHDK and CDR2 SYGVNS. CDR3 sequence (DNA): TGTGCCAGCAGGAGGGGAGCGGGAGGGCCTCAGATTCAGTACTTC. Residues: CASRRGAGGPQIQYF.

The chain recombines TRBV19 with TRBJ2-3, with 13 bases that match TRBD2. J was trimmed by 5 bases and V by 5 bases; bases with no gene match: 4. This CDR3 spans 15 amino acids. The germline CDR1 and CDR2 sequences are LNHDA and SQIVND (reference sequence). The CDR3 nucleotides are TGTGCCAGTAGTCCACTAGCGGGGGGGCAAGATACGCAGTATTTT. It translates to CASSPLAGGQDTQYF.

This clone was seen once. The CDR3, as DNA: TGTGCCAGCAGCTTTGCTGGGAACACTGAAGCTTTCTTT. Amino acids: CASSFAGNTEAFF. The rearrangement uses TRBV7-8 and TRBJ1-1; D not resolved. This CDR3 spans 13 amino acids. Germline lookup yields CDR1 SGHVS and CDR2 FQNEAQ. V dropped 3 bases and J dropped 1 base, with 6 bases sitting between them.